This T cell receptor (beta chain) appears in the sequencing data of a study of cytomegalovirus exposure and HLA in healthy donors. About the study: Among 150 million to 200 million T cells, an earlier analysis found roughly 100 million unique TCR beta sequences.

V was trimmed by 4 bases and J by 7 bases, leaving 7 bases between them. This CDR3 is 10 amino acids long. CDR1 is SQVTM, CDR2 ANQGSEA, per germline. A multiplex PCR was run with 60 Vbeta primers and 13 Jbeta primers. Libraries were prepared by immunoSEQ multiplex PCR; TCRdb keeps only in-frame clonotypes and omits some of them. The sample holds about 82,000 clones, around 10% seen once. This clone came up a few times. Its antigen is not known. Whole-study findings and limits: A later analysis reported that several of the most significant clusters appeared to be linked to common viral pathogens, among them Epstein-Barr virus.

This sequence originates from a man aged 60 to 75 in good health and CMV-seropositive. Sequenced input: PBMCs. The chain links TRBV29-1 to TRBJ1-2, with a possible D match to TRBD1 (5 bases). CDR3 residues: CSVGGGGYTF. The CDR3 bases are TGCAGCGTTGGGGGCGGTGGCTACACCTTC.